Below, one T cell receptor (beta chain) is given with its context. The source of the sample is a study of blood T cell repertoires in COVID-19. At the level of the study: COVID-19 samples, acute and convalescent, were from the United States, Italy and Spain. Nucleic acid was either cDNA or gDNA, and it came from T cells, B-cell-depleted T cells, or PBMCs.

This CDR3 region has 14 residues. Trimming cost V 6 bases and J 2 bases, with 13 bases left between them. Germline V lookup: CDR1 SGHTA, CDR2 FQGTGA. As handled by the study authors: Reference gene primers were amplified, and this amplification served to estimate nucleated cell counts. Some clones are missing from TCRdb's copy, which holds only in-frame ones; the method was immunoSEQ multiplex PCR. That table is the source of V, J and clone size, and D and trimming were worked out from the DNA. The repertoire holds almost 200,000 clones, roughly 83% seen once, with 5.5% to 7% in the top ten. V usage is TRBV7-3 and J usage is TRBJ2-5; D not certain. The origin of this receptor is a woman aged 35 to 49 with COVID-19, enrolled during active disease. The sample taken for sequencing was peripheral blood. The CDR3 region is CASSLRGLQETQYF. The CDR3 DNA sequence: TGTGCCAGCAGTTTACGAGGATTACAAGAGACCCAGTACTTC.